Below are 15 T cell receptor beta chains sequenced from a single sample in a study of blood T cell repertoires in COVID-19 (dated by TCRdb to the early 2020s). The method was the immunoSEQ multiplex PCR assay. TCRdb provides this immuneACCESS table in a form limited to in-frame rearrangements. Some clones are lacking; in checked studies, under half of them reflect an unresolved V gene, and why the rest are absent is not known. The sample has 350,000 to 450,000 clones on record, 90% to 95% of them singletons. The top ten clonotypes cover around 0.94% of the sample. The sample was PBMCs or T cells enriched from blood (not recorded which). These receptors were obtained from a woman aged 40-49 years who had been exposed to COVID-19.

The rearrangement links TRBV9 to TRBJ1-1; TRBD1 might be the D (6 bases). This CDR3 contains 14 residues. Deletions cut 0 bases from V and 7 bases from J, with 13 bases between. Germline V lookup: CDR1 SGDLS, CDR2 YYNGEE. CDR3 sequence reads: CASSVAGGAGEAFF. CDR3 coding DNA: TGTGCCAGCAGCGTAGCGGGGGGGGCCGGTGAAGCTTTCTTT.

As to this clone: The sample has other DNA sequences that encode this CDR3 too. This chain joins TRBV12-3 or TRBV12-4 and TRBJ1-1; D unclear. V dropped 3 bases and J dropped 1 base, with 6 bases sitting between them. This CDR3 has 13 residues. The CDR3 protein is CASSLGPNTEAFF. DNA of the CDR3: TGTGCCAGCAGTTTGGGCCCGAACACTGAAGCTTTCTTT.

V and J are TRBV4-3 and TRBJ2-1, with 7 bases that match TRBD2. The CDR3 length is 15 residues. V lost 0 bases and J lost 8; bases outside the gene matches: 7. Per germline, CDR1 LGHNA and CDR2 YSLEER. CDR3 in amino acids: CASSQERTRLYEQFF. CDR3 nucleotide sequence: TGCGCCAGCAGCCAAGAGAGGACTAGACTCTATGAGCAGTTCTTC.

This clone was found many times. This chain links TRBV10-3 with TRBJ2-3; 8 positions agree with TRBD2. The V gene end was trimmed by 4 bases and the J gene end by 2 bases; junction bases not matched to a gene: 8. The CDR3 has 16 amino acids. The germline gives CDR1 ENHRY, CDR2 SYGVKD. CDR3 protein: CAISGGSGASTDTQYF. The CDR3 DNA sequence: TGTGCCATCAGTGGGGGTAGCGGGGCCTCCACAGATACGCAGTATTTT.

The genes are TRBV11-1 and TRBJ1-1; TRBD1 aligns across 9 bases. There are 14 residues in the CDR3. V gave up 5 bases and J gave up 8 bases; unmatched junction bases: 9. Looked up from germline, CDR1 is SGHAT and CDR2 is FQDESV (reference sequence). The CDR3 is CASSPTQGAREAFF. CDR3 nucleotides: TGTGCCAGCAGCCCCACACAGGGGGCGAGGGAAGCTTTCTTT. Full variable domain (missing parts from reference TRBV11-1 and TRBJ1-1): EAEVAQSPRYKITEKSQAVAFWCDPISGHATLYWYRQILGQGPELLVQFQDESVVDDSQLPKDRFSAERLKGVDSTLKIQPAELGDSAMYLCASSPTQGAREAFFGQGTRLTVV.

The chain is built from TRBV5-5 and TRBJ1-6; 8 positions agree with TRBD1. Trimming removed 4 bases from V and 9 bases from J; junction bases left unmatched: 6. Germline V lookup: CDR1 SGHKS, CDR2 YYEKEE (reference sequence). The CDR3 loop spans 14 amino acids. CDR3 loop: CASSNRGGISPLHF. CDR3 DNA: TGTGCCAGCAGCAACAGGGGGGGGATTTCACCCCTCCACTTT.

This clone is a singleton in its sample. For the CDR3, the DNA is TGTGCCAGTAGTTATAAGGGACAGTCTAACTATGGCTACACCTTC. As protein: CASSYKGQSNYGYTF. The chain links TRBV19 to TRBJ1-2; 7 positions match TRBD1. Germline V CDR1 and CDR2: LNHDA, SQIVND (reference sequence). There are 15 residues in the CDR3. Trimming took 5 bases from V and 0 from J; bases not matched to a gene: 6.

The chain couples TRBV11-2 to TRBJ1-2; 11 bases are a match to TRBD1. Looked up from germline, CDR1 is SGHAT and CDR2 is FQNNGV. The CDR3 extends over 16 amino acids. J gave up 4 bases and V 6 bases, and 10 bases lay outside the gene matches. The chain's CDR3 is CASSSVRTGGSYGYTF. DNA of the CDR3: TGTGCCAGCAGTTCCGTTAGGACAGGGGGCAGCTATGGCTACACCTTC.

The chain has TRBV2 and TRBJ1-2; 10 bases agree with TRBD1. V was clipped by 11 bases and J by 7 bases; unmatched bases: 10. CDR3 length equals 13 residues. Germline values: CDR1 SNHLY, CDR2 FYNNEI. CDR3 DNA sequence: TGTGCCGGCACCGAAGACAGGGGGCTTGGCTACACCTTC. It is translated as CAGTEDRGLGYTF. The variable domain in full, completed from reference TRBV2 and TRBJ1-2, reads EPEVTQTPSHQVTQMGQEVILRCVPISNHLYFYWYRQILGQKVEFLVSFYNNEISEKSEIFDDQFSVERPDGSNFTLKIRSTKLEDSAMYFCAGTEDRGLGYTFGSGTRLTVV.

V gene TRBV2 combines with J gene TRBJ1-2; 7 bases line up with TRBD1. Looked up from germline, CDR1 is SNHLY and CDR2 is FYNNEI. The ends lost 2 bases at V and 3 bases at J; junction bases unmatched: 0. The CDR3 sequence is 13 residues long. CDR3 sequence reads: CASSETGDYGYTF. As DNA, the CDR3 is TGTGCCAGCAGTGAAACAGGGGACTATGGCTACACCTTC.

V gene TRBV7-2 combines with J gene TRBJ1-1, with a possible D match to TRBD1 (5 bases). Germline CDR1 reads SGHTA; CDR2 reads FQGNSA. Trimming stripped 6 bases from V and 4 bases from J, with 15 bases between. The CDR3 is 14 residues long. The CDR3 loop is CASRSLLGGTEAFF. CDR3 coding DNA: TGTGCCAGCAGATCCCTCTTGGGGGGCACTGAAGCTTTCTTT. The variable domain in full, with the rest retrieved from reference TRBV7-2 and TRBJ1-1, is GAGVSQSPSNKVTEKGKDVELRCDPISGHTALYWYRQSLGQGLEFLIYFQGNSAPDKSGLPSDRFSAERTGGSVSTLTIQRTQQEDSAVYLCASRSLLGGTEAFFGQGTRLTVV.

V gene TRBV7-2 combines with J gene TRBJ1-2; D possibly corresponds to TRBD1 (5 bases). CDR1 is SGHTA, CDR2 FQGNSA, per germline. V dropped 0 bases and J dropped 4 bases, with 18 bases sitting between them. The CDR3 consists of 17 residues. CDR3: CASSLARVGGSSYGYTF. CDR3 nucleotide sequence: TGTGCCAGCAGCTTAGCCCGGGTCGGGGGGTCGAGCTATGGCTACACCTTC.

The genes are TRBV19 and TRBJ2-4; 8 bases fit TRBD2. Germline V gene lookup returns CDR1 LNHDA and CDR2 SQIVND (reference sequence). The CDR3 has 14 amino acids. V shed 3 bases and J 3 bases; nucleotides not matched to a gene: 1. CDR3 loop: CASSMGTSKNIQYF. The CDR3 DNA reads TGTGCCAGTAGTATGGGGACTAGCAAAAACATTCAGTACTTC.

The J gene is TRBJ1-2, the V gene TRBV12-3 or TRBV12-4, with unresolved D. This CDR3 region has 13 residues. V was clipped by 6 bases and J by 5 bases, with 13 bases between them. CDR3 sequence reads: CASRMGIAYGYTF. The DNA for the CDR3 is TGTGCCAGCAGGATGGGTATAGCGTATGGCTACACCTTC.

This clone was seen a handful of times. The rearrangement joins TRBV6-5 to TRBJ2-7; TRBD2 matches 11 bases. This CDR3 comprises 15 residues. The germline gives CDR1 MNHEY, CDR2 SVGAGI. With 2 bases clipped from V and 1 base from J, the junction kept 1 base outside the gene matches. The CDR3 DNA follows: TGTGCCAGCAGTTACACTAGCGGGAGTTCCTACGAGCAGTACTTC. Translating it yields CASSYTSGSSYEQYF.